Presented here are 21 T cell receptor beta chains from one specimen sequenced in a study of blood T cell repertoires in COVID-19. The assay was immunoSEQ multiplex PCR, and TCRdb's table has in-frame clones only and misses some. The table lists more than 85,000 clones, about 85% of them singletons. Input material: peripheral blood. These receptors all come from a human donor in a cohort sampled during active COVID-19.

The chain's CDR3 is CASSLGASGSDEQFF. The CDR3 DNA is TGTGCCAGCAGCTTAGGTGCTAGCGGGAGTGATGAGCAGTTCTTC. This chain joins TRBV7-9 and TRBJ2-1; 10 bases fit TRBD2. The J segment lost 8 bases and the V segment lost 1 base, leaving 5 bases of the junction unmatched. The CDR3 is made up of 15 amino acids. The germline gives CDR1 SEHNR, CDR2 FQNEAQ (reference sequence).

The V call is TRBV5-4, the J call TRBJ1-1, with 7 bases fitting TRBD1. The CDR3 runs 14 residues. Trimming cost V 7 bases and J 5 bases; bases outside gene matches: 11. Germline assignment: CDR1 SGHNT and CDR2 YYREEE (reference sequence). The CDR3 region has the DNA TGTGCCAGCGATGCAGGGGGTAGGGGTACTGAAGCTTTCTTT. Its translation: CASDAGGRGTEAFF.

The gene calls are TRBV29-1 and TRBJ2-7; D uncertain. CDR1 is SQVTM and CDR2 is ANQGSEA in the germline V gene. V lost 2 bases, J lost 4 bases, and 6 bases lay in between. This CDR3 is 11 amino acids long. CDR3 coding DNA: TGCAGCGTTGAATCTCCTTACGAGCAGTACTTC. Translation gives CSVESPYEQYF.

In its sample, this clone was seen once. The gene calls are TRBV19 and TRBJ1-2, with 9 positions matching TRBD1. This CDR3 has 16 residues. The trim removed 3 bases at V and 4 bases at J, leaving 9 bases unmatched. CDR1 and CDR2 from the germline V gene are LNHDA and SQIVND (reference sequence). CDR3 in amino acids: CASSMGVQGARYGYTF. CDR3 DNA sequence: TGTGCCAGTAGTATGGGGGTACAGGGGGCTCGCTATGGCTACACCTTC. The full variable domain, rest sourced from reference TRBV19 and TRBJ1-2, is DGGITQSPKYLFRKEGQNVTLSCEQNLNHDAMYWYRQDPGQGLRLIYYSQIVNDFQKGDIAEGYSVSREKKESFPLTVTSAQKNPTAFYLCASSMGVQGARYGYTFGSGTRLTVV.

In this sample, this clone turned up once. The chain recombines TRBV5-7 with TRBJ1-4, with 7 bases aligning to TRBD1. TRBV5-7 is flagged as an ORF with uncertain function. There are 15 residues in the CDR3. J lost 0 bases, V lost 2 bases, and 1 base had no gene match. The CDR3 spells CASSLGQATNEKLFF. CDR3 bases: TGTGCCAGCAGCTTAGGACAGGCAACTAATGAAAAACTGTTTTTT.

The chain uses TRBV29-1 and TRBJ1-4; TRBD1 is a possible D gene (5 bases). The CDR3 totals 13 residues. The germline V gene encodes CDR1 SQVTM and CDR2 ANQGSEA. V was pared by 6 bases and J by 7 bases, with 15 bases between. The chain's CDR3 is CSVVDGGVEKLFF. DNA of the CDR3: TGCAGCGTGGTTGACGGAGGGGTTGAAAAACTGTTTTTT.

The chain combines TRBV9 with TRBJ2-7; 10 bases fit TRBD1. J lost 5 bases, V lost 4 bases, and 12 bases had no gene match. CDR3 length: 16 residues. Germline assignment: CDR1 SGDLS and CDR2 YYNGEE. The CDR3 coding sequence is TGTGCCAGCAGCCCCCGGCCGGGACAGGGGTTTCACGAGCAGTACTTC. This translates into CASSPRPGQGFHEQYF. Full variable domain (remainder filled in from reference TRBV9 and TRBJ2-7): DSGVTQTPKHLITATGQRVTLRCSPRSGDLSVYWYQQSLDQGLQFLIQYYNGEERAKGNILERFSAQQFPDLHSELNLSSLELGDSALYFCASSPRPGQGFHEQYFGPGTRLTVT.

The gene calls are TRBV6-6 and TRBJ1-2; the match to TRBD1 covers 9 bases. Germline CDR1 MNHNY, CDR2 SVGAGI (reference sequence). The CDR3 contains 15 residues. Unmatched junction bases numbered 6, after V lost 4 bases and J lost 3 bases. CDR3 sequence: CASSSPTGGYYGYTF. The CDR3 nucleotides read TGTGCCAGCAGTTCCCCGACAGGGGGTTACTATGGCTACACCTTC.

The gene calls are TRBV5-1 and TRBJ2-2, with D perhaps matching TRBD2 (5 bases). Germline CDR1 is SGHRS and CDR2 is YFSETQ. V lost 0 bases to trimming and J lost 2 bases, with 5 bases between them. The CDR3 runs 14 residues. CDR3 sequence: CASSLASNTGELFF. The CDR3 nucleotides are TGCGCCAGCAGCTTGGCTAGCAACACCGGGGAGCTGTTTTTT.

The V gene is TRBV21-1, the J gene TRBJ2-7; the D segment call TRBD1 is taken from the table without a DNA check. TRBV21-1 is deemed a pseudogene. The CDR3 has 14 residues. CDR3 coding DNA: TGTGCCAGCCCCAACGGAAACAGGGCTAGCGAGCAGTACTTC. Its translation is CASPNGNRASEQYF.

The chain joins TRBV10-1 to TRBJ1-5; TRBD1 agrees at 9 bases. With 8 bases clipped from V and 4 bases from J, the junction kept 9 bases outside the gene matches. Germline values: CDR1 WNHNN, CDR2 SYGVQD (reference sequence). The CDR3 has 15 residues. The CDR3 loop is CASFGPGQGNQPQHF. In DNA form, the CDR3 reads TGCGCCAGCTTTGGACCCGGACAGGGGAATCAGCCCCAGCATTTT.

CDR3 region: CASSFLGTAGGKETQYF. The DNA for the CDR3 is TGTGCCAGCAGCTTCCTCGGGACAGCGGGCGGAAAAGAGACCCAGTACTTC. The rearrangement uses TRBV7-9 and TRBJ2-5; tentatively, D is TRBD1 (7 bases). This CDR3 has 17 amino acids. Trimming shortened V by 3 bases and J by 3 bases, and 20 bases separated the two germline ends. Germline CDR1 SEHNR, CDR2 FQNEAQ (reference sequence). Based on the CDR3 plus reference TRBV7-9 and TRBJ2-5, the full variable domain is DTGVSQNPRHKITKRGQNVTFRCDPISEHNRLYWYRQTLGQGPEFLTYFQNEAQLEKSRLLSDRFSAERPKGSFSTLEIQRTEQGDSAMYLCASSFLGTAGGKETQYFGPGTRLLVL.

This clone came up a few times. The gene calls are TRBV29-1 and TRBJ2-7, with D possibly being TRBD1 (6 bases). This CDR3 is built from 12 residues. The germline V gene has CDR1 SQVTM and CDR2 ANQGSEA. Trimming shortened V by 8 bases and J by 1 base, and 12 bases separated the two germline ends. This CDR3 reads CSFAGDSYEQYF. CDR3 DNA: TGCAGCTTTGCAGGGGATTCCTACGAGCAGTACTTC.

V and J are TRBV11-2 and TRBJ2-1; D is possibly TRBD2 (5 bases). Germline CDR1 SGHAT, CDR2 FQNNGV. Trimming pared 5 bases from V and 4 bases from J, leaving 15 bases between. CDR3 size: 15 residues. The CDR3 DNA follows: TGTGCCAGCAGCCCAGCGGAACGACTTTACAATGAGCAGTTCTTC. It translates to CASSPAERLYNEQFF.

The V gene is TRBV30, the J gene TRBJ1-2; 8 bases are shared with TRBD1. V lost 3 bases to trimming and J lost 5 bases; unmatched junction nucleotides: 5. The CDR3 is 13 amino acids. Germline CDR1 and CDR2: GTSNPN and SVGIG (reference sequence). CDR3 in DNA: TGTGCCTGGAGAGGGCAGGGGGCATATGGCTACACCTTC. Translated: CAWRGQGAYGYTF.

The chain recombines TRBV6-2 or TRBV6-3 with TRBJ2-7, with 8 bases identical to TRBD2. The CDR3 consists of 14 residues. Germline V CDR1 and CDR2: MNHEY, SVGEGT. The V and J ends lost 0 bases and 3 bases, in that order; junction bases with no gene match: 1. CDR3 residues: CASSYSSGNYEQYF. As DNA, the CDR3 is TGTGCCAGCAGTTACTCTAGCGGGAACTACGAGCAGTACTTC.

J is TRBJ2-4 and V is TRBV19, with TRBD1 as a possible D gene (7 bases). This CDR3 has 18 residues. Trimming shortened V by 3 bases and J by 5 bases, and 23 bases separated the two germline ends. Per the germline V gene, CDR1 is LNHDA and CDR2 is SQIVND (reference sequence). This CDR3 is CASSIGWRGRRGQNIQYF. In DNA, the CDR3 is TGTGCCAGTAGTATTGGTTGGAGGGGGCGGAGGGGGCAAAACATTCAGTACTTC.

This chain's CDR3 is CASRKQGGAYGYTF. CDR3 in DNA: TGTGCCAGCAGAAAGCAGGGGGGTGCCTATGGCTACACCTTC. The chain combines TRBV11-2 with TRBJ1-2; 7 bases align to TRBD1. CDR1 and CDR2 (germline): SGHAT, FQNNGV. The CDR3 loop spans 14 amino acids. J gave up 4 bases and V 6 bases, and 8 bases lay outside the gene matches. The full variable domain, rest sourced from reference TRBV11-2 and TRBJ1-2, is EAGVAQSPRYKIIEKRQSVAFWCNPISGHATLYWYQQILGQGPKLLIQFQNNGVVDDSQLPKDRFSAERLKGVDSTLKIQPAKLEDSAVYLCASRKQGGAYGYTFGSGTRLTVV.

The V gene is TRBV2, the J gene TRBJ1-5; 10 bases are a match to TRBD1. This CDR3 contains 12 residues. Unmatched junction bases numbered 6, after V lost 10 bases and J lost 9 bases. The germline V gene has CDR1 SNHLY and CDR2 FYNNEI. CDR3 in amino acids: CATGTGDTPQHF. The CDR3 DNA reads TGTGCCACCGGGACAGGGGATACGCCCCAGCATTTT.

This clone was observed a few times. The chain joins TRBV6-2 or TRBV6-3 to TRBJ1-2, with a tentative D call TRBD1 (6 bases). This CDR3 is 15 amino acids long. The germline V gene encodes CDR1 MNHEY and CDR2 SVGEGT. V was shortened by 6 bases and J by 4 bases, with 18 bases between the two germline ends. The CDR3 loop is CASSSPSGQFYGYTF. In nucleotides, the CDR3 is TGTGCCAGCAGCTCCCCGAGTGGACAGTTCTATGGCTACACCTTC.

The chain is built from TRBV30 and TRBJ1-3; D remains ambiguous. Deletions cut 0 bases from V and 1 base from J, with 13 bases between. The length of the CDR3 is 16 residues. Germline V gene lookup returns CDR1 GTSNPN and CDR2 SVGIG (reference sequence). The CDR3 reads CAWSVLARFSGNTIYF. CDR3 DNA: TGTGCCTGGAGTGTATTGGCGCGGTTTTCTGGAAACACCATATATTTT. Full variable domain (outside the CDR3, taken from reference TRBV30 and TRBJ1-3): SQTIHQWPATLVQPVGSPLSLECTVEGTSNPNLYWYRQAAGRGLQLLFYSVGIGQISSEVPQNLSASRPQDRQFILSSKKLLLSDSGFYLCAWSVLARFSGNTIYFGEGSWLTVV.